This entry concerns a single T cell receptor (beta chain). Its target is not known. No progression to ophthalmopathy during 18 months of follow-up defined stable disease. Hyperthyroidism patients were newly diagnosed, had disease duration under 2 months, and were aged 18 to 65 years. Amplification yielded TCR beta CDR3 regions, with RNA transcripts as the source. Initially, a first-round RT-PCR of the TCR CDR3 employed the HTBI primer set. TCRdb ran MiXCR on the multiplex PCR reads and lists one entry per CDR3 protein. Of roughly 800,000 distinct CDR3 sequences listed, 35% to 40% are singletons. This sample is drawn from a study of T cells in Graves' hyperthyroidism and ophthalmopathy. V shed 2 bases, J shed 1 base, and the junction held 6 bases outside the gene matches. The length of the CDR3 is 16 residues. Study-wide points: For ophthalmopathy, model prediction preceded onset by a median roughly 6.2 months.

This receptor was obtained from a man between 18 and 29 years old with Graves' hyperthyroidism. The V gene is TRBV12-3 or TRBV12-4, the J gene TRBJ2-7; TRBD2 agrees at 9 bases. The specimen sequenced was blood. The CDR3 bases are TGTGCCAGCAGTTTATATCGTCTAGCGGGGTCCTACGAGCAGTACTTC. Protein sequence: CASSLYRLAGSYEQYF.